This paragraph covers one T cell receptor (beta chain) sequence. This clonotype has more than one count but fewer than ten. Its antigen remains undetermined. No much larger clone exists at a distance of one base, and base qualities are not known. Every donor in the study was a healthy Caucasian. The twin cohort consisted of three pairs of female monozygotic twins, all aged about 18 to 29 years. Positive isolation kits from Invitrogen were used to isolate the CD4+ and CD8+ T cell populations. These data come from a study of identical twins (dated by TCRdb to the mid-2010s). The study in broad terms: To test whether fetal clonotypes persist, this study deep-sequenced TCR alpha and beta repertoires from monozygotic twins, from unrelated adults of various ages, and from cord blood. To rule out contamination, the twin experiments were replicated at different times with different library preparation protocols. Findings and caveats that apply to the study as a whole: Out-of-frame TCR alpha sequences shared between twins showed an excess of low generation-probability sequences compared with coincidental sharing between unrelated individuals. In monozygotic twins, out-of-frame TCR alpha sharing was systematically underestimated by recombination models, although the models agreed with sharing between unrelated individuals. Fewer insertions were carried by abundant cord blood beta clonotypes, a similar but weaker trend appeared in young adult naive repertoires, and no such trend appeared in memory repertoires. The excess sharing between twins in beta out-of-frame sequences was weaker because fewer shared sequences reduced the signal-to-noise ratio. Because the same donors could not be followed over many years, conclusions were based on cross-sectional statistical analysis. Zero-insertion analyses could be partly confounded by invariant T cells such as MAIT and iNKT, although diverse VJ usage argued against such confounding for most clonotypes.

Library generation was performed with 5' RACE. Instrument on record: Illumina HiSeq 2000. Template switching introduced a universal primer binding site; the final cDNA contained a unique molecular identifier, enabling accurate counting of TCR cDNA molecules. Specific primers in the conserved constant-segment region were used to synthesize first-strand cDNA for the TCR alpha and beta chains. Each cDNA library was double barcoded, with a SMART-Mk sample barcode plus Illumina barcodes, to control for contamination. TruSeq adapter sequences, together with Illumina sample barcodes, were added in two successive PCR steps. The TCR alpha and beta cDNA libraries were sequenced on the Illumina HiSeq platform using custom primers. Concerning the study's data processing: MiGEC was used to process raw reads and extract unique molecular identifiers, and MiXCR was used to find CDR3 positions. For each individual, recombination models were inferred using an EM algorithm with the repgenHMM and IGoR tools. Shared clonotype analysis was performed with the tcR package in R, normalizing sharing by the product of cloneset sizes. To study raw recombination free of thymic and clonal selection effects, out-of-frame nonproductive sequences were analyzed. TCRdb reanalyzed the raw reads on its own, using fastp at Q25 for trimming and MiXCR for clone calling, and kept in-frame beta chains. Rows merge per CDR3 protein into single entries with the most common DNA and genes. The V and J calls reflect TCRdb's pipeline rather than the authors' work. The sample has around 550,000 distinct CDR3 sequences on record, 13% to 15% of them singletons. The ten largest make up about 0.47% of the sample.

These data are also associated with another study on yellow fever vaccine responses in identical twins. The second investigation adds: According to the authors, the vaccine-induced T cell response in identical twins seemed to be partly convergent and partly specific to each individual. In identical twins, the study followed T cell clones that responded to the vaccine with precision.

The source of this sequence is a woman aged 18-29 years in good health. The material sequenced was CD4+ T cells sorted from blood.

This receptor carries the CDR3 CASSFGIGGGYTF. The DNA sequence is TGTGCCAGCAGCTTTGGTATCGGGGGGGGCTACACCTTC. The chain couples TRBV5-6 to TRBJ1-2; perhaps TRBD1 is the D gene, with 5 bases matching. From its cysteine to its phenylalanine, the CDR3 spans 13 amino acids. This entry keeps only the CDR3 DNA: 39 bases, framed from base 1. CDR1 SGHDT and CDR2 YYEEEE are derived from the germline V gene. At the junction V is shortened by 2 bases and J by 8 bases, with 13 bases in between.